This T cell receptor (beta chain) appears in the sequencing data of a study of blood T cell repertoires in COVID-19. Trimming removed 1 base from V and 6 bases from J, with 9 bases in between. The CDR3 spans 13 residues. The assay was immunoSEQ multiplex PCR, and TCRdb's table has in-frame clones only and misses some. Here the sample spans fewer than 300,000 clones, more than 70% being singletons. Cohort placement rested on clinical history that participants reported themselves. V and J are TRBV12-3 or TRBV12-4 and TRBJ1-2; tentative D call: TRBD1 (6 bases). Sequences were obtained from PBMCs or T cells enriched from blood (not recorded which). The sequence came from a woman aged 35 to 49 with acute COVID-19. The CDR3 loop is CASSLDRENGYTF. In DNA, the CDR3 is TGTGCCAGCAGTTTAGACAGGGAAAATGGCTACACCTTC.